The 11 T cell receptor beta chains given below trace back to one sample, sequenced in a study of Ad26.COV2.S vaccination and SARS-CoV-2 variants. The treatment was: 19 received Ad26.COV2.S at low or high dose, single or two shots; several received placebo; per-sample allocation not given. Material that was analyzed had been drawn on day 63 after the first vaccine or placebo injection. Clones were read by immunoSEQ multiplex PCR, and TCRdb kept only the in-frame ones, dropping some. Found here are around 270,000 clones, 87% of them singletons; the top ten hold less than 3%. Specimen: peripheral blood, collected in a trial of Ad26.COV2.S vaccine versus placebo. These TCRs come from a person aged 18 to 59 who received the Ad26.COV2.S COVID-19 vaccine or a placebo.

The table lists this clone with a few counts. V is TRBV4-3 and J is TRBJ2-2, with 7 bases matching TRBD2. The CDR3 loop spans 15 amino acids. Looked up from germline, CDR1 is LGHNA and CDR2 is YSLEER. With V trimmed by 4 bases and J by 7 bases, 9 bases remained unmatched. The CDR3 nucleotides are TGCGCCAGCAGCCCCCGGGACTACCTCGGCGGGGAGCTGTTTTTT. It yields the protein CASSPRDYLGGELFF.

The CDR3 DNA follows: TGTGCCAGCAGCCAAGACCAGGTTTCGGTGTACTATGGCTACACCTTC. This gives the protein CASSQDQVSVYYGYTF. This rearrangement joins TRBV4-2 to TRBJ1-2; no reliable D call. The germline V and J ends were trimmed by 0 bases and 3 bases, with 14 bases remaining between them. The CDR3 is 16 residues long. Per the germline V gene, CDR1 is LGHNA and CDR2 is YNFKEQ.

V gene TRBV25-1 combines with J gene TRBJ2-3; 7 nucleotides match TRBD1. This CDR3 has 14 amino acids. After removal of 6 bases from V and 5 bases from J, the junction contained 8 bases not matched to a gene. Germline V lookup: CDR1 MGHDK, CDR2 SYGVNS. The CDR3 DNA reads TGTGCCAGCAGACTTACAGGGGCAGGAGATACGCAGTATTTT. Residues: CASRLTGAGDTQYF.

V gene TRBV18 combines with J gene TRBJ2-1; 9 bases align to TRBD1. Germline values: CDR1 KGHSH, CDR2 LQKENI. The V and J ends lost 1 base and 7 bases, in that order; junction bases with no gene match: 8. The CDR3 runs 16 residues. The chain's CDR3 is CASSPRQGDSFNEQFF. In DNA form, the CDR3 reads TGTGCCAGCTCACCACGACAGGGGGATTCGTTTAATGAGCAGTTCTTC.

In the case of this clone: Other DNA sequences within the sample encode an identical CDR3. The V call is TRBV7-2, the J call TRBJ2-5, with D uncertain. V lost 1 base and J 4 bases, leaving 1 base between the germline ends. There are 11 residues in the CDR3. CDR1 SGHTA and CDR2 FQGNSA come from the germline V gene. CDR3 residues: CASSLVETQYF. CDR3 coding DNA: TGTGCCAGCAGCTTAGTAGAGACCCAGTACTTC. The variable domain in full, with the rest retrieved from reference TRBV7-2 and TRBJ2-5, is GAGVSQSPSNKVTEKGKDVELRCDPISGHTALYWYRQSLGQGLEFLIYFQGNSAPDKSGLPSDRFSAERTGGSVSTLTIQRTQQEDSAVYLCASSLVETQYFGPGTRLLVL.

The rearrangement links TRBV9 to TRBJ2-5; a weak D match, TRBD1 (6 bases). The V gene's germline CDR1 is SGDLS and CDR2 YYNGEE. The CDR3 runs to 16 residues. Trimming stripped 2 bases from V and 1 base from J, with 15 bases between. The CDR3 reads CASSVGTTRPQETQYF. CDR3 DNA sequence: TGTGCCAGCAGCGTCGGGACAACCCGGCCCCAAGAGACCCAGTACTTC.

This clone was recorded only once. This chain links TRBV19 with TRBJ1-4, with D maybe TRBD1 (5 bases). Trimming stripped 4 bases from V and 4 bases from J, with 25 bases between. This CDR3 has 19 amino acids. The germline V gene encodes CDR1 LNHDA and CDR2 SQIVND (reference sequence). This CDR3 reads CASSTGRARARSGNEKLFF. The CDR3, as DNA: TGTGCCAGTAGTACGGGGCGGGCCAGGGCCCGCTCCGGTAATGAAAAACTGTTTTTT.

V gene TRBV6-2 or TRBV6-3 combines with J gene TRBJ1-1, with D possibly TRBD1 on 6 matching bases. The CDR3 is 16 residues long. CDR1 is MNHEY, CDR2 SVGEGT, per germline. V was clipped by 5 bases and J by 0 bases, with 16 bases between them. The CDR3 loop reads CASSTGSRYMNTEAFF. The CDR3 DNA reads TGTGCCAGCAGTACAGGGTCGCGGTATATGAACACTGAAGCTTTCTTT.

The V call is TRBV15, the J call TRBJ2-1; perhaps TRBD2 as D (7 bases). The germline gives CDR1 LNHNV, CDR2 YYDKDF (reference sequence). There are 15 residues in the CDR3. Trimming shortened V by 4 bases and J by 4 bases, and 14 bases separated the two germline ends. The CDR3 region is CATSISGGVYNEQFF. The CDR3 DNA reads TGTGCCACCAGCATTTCGGGGGGCGTTTACAATGAGCAGTTCTTC.

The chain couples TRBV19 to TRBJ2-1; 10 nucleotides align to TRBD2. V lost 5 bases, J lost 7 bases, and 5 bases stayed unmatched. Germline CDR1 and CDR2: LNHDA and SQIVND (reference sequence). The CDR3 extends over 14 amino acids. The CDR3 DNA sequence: TGTGCCAGTAGTTCCACGACTAGCGGGAATGAGCAGTTCTTC. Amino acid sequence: CASSSTTSGNEQFF.

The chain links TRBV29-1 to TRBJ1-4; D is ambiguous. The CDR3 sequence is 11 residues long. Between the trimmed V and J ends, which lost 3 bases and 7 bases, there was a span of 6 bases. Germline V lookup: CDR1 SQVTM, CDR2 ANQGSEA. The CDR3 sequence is CSVDVAEKLFF. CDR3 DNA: TGCAGCGTTGATGTTGCTGAAAAACTGTTTTTT.